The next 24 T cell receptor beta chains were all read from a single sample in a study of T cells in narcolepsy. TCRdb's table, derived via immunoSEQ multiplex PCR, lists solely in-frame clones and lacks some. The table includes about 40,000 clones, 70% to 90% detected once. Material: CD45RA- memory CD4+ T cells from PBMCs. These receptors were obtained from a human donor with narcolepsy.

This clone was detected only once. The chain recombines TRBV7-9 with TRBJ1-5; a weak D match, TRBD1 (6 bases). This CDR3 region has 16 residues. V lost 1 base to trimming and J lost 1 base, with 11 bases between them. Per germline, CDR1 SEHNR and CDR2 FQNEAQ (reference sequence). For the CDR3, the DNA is TGTGCCAGCAGCTTAGGGGCCGACAGGAGCAATCAGCCCCAGCATTTT. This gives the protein CASSLGADRSNQPQHF. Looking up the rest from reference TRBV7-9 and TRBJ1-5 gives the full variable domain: DTGVSQNPRHKITKRGQNVTFRCDPISEHNRLYWYRQTLGQGPEFLTYFQNEAQLEKSRLLSDRFSAERPKGSFSTLEIQRTEQGDSAMYLCASSLGADRSNQPQHFGDGTRLSIL.

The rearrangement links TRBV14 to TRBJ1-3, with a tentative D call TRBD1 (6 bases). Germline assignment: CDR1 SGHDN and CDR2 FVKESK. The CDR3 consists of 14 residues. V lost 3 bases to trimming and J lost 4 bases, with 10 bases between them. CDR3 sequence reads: CASSHTGPGNTIYF. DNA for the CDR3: TGTGCCAGCAGCCATACAGGGCCGGGAAACACCATATATTTT. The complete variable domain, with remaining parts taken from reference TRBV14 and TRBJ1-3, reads EAGVTQFPSHSVIEKGQTVTLRCDPISGHDNLYWYRRVMGKEIKFLLHFVKESKQDESGMPNNRFLAERTGGTYSTLKVQPAELEDSGVYFCASSHTGPGNTIYFGEGSWLTVV.

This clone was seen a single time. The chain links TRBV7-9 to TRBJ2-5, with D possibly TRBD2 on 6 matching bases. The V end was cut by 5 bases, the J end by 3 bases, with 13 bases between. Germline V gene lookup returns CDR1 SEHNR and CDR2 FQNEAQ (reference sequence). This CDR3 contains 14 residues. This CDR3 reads CASSRKGGEETQYF. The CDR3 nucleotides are TGTGCCAGCAGCCGAAAGGGCGGGGAAGAGACCCAGTACTTC.

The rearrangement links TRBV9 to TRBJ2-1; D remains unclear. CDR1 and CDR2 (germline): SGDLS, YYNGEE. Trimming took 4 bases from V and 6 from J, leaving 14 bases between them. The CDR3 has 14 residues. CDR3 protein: CASSLPGEFNEQFF. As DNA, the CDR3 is TGTGCCAGCAGCCTCCCGGGCGAGTTCAATGAGCAGTTCTTC.

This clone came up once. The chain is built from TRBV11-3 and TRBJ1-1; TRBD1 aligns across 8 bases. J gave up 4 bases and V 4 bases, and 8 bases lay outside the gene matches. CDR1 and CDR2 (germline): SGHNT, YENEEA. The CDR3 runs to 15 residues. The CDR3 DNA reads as TGTGCCAGCAGCTACAGGGGGGGTTCAGGCACTGAAGCTTTCTTT. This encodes CASSYRGGSGTEAFF.

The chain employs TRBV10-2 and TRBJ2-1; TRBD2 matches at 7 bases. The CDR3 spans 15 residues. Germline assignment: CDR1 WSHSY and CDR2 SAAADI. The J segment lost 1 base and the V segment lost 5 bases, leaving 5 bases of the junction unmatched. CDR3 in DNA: TGCGCCAGCAGTTCGGGCGGGAGTTCCTACAATGAGCAGTTCTTC. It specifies CASSSGGSSYNEQFF.

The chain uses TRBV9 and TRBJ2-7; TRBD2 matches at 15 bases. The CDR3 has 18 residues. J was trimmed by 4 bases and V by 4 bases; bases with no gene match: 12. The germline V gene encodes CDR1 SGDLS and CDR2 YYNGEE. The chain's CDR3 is CASSQGGTSGGREYEQYF. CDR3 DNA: TGTGCCAGCAGCCAAGGAGGGACTAGCGGGGGGCGGGAGTACGAGCAGTACTTC.

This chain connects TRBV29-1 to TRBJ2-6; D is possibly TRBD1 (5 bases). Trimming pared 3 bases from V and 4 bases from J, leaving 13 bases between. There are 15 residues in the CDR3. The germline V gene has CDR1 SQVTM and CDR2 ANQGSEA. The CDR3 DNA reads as TGCAGCGTTGACTCAGGGCGCCCCGGGGCCAACGTCCTGACTTTC. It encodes CSVDSGRPGANVLTF.

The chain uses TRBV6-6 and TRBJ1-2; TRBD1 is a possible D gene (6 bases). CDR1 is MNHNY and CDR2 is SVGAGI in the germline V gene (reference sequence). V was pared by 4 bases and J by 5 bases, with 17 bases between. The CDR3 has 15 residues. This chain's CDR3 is CASSLTGLVLYGYTF. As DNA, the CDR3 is TGTGCCAGCAGTTTGACAGGATTGGTTCTTTATGGCTACACCTTC.

CDR3 in amino acids: CASSLVGASGGNYEQYF. The CDR3 DNA reads as TGTGCCAGCAGCTTAGTAGGAGCTAGCGGGGGCAACTACGAGCAGTACTTC. J is TRBJ2-7 and V is TRBV11-2, with TRBD2 matching over 10 bases. The CDR3 is 17 amino acids. Trimming at V came to 1 base and at J to 3 bases, leaving 9 bases not matched to a gene. Germline V gene lookup returns CDR1 SGHAT and CDR2 FQNNGV.

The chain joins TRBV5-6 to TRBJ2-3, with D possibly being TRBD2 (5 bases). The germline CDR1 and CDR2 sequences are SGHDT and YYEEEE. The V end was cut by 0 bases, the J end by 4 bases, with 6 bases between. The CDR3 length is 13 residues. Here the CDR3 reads CASSLGESDTQYF. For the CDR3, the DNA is TGTGCCAGCAGCTTGGGGGAGTCAGATACGCAGTATTTT.

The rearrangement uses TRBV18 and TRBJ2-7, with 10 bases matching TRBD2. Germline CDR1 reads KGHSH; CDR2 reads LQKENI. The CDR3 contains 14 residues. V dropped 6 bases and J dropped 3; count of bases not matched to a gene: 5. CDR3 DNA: TGTGCCAGCTCCTCGCTAGCGGGAGACTACGAGCAGTACTTC. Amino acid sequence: CASSSLAGDYEQYF.

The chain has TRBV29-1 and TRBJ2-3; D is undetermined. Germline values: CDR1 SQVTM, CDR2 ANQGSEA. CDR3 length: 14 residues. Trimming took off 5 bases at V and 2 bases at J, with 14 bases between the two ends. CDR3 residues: CSVTPDLNTDTQYF. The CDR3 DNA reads TGCAGCGTTACCCCAGATCTTAACACAGATACGCAGTATTTT.

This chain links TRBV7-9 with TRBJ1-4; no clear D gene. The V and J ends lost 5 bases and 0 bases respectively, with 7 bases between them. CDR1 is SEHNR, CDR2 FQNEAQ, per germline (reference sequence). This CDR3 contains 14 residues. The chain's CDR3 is CASSPGATNEKLFF. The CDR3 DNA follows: TGTGCCAGCAGCCCCGGTGCAACTAATGAAAAACTGTTTTTT. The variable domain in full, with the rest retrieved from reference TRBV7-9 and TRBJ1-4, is DTGVSQNPRHKITKRGQNVTFRCDPISEHNRLYWYRQTLGQGPEFLTYFQNEAQLEKSRLLSDRFSAERPKGSFSTLEIQRTEQGDSAMYLCASSPGATNEKLFFGSGTQLSVL.

CDR3 sequence: CASRRGVGETQYF. In DNA, the CDR3 is TGTGCCAGCCGGCGAGGCGTTGGAGAGACCCAGTACTTC. This sequence joins TRBV6-5 and TRBJ2-5; D not resolved. V shed 8 bases and J shed 4 bases, with 14 bases lying between them. This CDR3 is 13 amino acids long. Germline CDR1 is MNHEY and CDR2 is SVGAGI.

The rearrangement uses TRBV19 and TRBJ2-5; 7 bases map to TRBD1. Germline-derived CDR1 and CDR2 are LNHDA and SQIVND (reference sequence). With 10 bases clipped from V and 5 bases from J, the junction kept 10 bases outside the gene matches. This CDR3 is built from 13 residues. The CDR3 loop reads CATREGGRETQYF. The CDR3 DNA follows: TGTGCCACCCGAGAAGGGGGCCGGGAGACCCAGTACTTC.

CDR3 protein: CSVGFKRNTEAFF. As DNA, the CDR3 is TGCAGCGTGGGTTTTAAAAGGAACACTGAAGCTTTCTTT. The V and J genes are TRBV29-1 and TRBJ1-1; D is uncertain. The CDR3 consists of 13 residues. Trimming removed 6 bases at V and 1 base at J, with 12 bases between. The germline gives CDR1 SQVTM, CDR2 ANQGSEA.

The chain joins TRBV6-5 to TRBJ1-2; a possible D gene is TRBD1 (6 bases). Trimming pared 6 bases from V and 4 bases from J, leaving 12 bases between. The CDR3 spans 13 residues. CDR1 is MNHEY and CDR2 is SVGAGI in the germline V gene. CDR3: CASRNQGPYGYTF. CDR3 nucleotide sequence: TGTGCCAGCAGGAATCAGGGGCCCTATGGCTACACCTTC.

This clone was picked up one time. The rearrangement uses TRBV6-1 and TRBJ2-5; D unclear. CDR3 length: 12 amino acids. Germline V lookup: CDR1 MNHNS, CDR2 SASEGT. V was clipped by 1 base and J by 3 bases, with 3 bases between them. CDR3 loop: CASSEVKETQYF. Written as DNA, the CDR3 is TGTGCCAGCAGTGAAGTTAAAGAGACCCAGTACTTC.

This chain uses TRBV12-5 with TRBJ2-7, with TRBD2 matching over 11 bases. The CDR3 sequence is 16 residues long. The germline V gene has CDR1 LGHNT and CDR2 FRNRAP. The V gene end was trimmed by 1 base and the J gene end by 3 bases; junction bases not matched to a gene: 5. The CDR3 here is CASGLDRLAGNYEQYF. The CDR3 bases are TGTGCTAGTGGTTTGGACCGACTAGCGGGAAACTACGAGCAGTACTTC.

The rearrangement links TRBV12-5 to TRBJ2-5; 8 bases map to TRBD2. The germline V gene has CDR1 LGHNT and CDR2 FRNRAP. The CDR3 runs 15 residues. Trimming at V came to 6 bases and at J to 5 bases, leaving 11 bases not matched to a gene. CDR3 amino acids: CASGPGLARSETQYF. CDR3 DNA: TGTGCTAGTGGCCCCGGACTAGCTCGGTCCGAGACCCAGTACTTC.

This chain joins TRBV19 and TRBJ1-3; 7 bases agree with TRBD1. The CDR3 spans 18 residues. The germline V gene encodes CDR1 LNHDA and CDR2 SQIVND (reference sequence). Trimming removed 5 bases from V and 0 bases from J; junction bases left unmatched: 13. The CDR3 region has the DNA TGTGCCAGTAGTCAACCCCGGGACAGAGTGAGCTCTGGAAACACCATATATTTT. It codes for CASSQPRDRVSSGNTIYF.

The CDR3 here is CASRPDRDLRTQYF. Here the CDR3 DNA reads TGTGCCAGCAGGCCAGACAGGGACTTACGGACCCAGTACTTC. The chain is built from TRBV6-5 and TRBJ2-5, with D possibly matching TRBD1 (7 bases). The V end was cut by 6 bases, the J end by 7 bases, with 18 bases between. CDR1 and CDR2 from the germline V gene are MNHEY and SVGAGI. CDR3 length equals 14 residues.

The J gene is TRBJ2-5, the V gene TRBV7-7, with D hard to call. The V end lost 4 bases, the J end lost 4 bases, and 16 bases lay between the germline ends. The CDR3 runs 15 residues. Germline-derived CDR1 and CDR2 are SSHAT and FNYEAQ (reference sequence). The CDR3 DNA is TGTGCCAGCAGCTCCTCGCCGGACGGGTCAGAGACCCAGTACTTC. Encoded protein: CASSSSPDGSETQYF.